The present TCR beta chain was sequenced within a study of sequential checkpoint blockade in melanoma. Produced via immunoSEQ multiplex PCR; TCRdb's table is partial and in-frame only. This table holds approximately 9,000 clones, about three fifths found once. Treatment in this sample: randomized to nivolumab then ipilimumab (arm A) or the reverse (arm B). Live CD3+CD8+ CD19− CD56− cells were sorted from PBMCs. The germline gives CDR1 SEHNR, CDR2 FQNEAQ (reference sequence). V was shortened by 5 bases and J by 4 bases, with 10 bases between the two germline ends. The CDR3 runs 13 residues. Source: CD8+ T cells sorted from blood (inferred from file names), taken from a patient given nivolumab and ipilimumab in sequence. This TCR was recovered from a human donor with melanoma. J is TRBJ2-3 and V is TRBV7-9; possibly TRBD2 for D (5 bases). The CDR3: CASSPPGSDTQYF. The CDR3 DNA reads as TGTGCCAGCAGCCCCCCGGGGTCAGATACGCAGTATTTT.